This TCR beta chain was sequenced during a study of blood T cell repertoires in COVID-19. Across the study: Both acute and convalescent COVID-19 samples were obtained from the United States, Italy and Spain. The cDNA or gDNA used as material had been derived from T cells, B-cell-depleted T cells, or PBMCs.

Original data processing: Estimates of nucleated cell counts were drawn from the amplification of reference gene primers. Profiled with immunoSEQ multiplex PCR; TCRdb holds only in-frame clones, not every one. For V, J and clone size, that table is used; D and trimming come from the DNA. The sample shows roughly 190,000 clones, roughly 80% of them seen only once. During active infection, Seattle patients enrolled and were then monitored through disease. This clone was observed a few times. Trimming took 6 bases from V and 4 from J; bases not matched to a gene: 5. The germline V gene has CDR1 SGHRS and CDR2 YFSETQ. CDR3 size: 13 residues.

V is TRBV5-1 and J is TRBJ2-7; 9 nucleotides align to TRBD2. Specimen: peripheral blood. This clonotype was obtained from a woman aged 70-85 years with COVID-19, enrolled during active disease. Here the CDR3 DNA reads TGCGCCAGCACTCTAGCGGGACGTTACGAGCAGTACTTC. Translated: CASTLAGRYEQYF.